These 22 T cell receptor beta chains came from one sample sequenced in a study of CD8+CD57+ T cells in acquired aplastic anemia. TCR beta VDJ and CDR3 profiles were obtained from a genomic DNA template. TCRdb passed the reads through MiXCR, listing each CDR3 protein once. Here the sample spans 210,000 or so distinct CDR3 sequences, approximately 51% being singletons. Patients who underwent sequencing had shown CD8+CD57+ cell expansion by flow cytometry. Specimen: sorted CD4+, CD8+, or CD8+CD57+ T cells (not recorded which) from PBMCs. These TCRs come from a human donor with aplastic anemia.

The chain uses TRBV20-1 and TRBJ1-2, with D possibly TRBD1 on 5 matching bases. Germline CDR1 is DFQATT and CDR2 is SNEGSKA (reference sequence). CDR3 length: 14 residues. The V end was cut by 6 bases, the J end by 4 bases, with 18 bases between. CDR3 coding DNA: TGCAGTGCCCTGGATTGGGGCGACGGCTATGGCTACACCTTC. This translates into CSALDWGDGYGYTF.

Regarding this clonotype: This may stem from a read error, because a much larger clone lies one nucleotide away. The gene calls are TRBV6-4 and TRBJ2-1, with 9 bases matching TRBD2. The CDR3 sequence is 16 residues long. From germline, CDR1 is MRHNA and CDR2 SNTAGT. CDR3 nucleotide sequence: TGCGCCAGCAGCCAGCGGGGGGTATCGGGGCTAAATGAGCGGTTCTTC. Translating gives CASSQRGVSGLNERFF.

This clonotype showed up just a few times. The rearrangement links TRBV27 to TRBJ1-5, with 10 bases aligning to TRBD1. In germline, CDR1 is MNHEY, CDR2 SMNVEV (reference sequence). After removal of 11 bases from V and 3 bases from J, the junction contained 13 bases not matched to a gene. The CDR3 totals 16 residues. The CDR3 DNA reads as TGTGCCGGCGGATCGACAGGGGGCCGGGTCAATCAGCCCCAGCATTTT. Its protein product is CAGGSTGGRVNQPQHF.

Notes on this clonotype: Mismatch with germline at one junction end may stem from a read error. CDR3 sequence: CAISKGDSTGNQPQHF. CDR3 bases: TGTGCCATCAGTAAAGGGGACTCTACTGGCAATCAGCCCCAGCATTTC. This chain connects TRBV10-3 to TRBJ1-5, with D perhaps TRBD1 (5 bases). The CDR3 has 16 residues. Germline CDR1 is ENHRY and CDR2 is SYGVKD.

About this clonotype: The junction does not match germline at one end; this may be a read error. V gene TRBV7-9 combines with J gene TRBJ2-7, with 12 bases identical to TRBD2. Germline lookup yields CDR1 SEHNR and CDR2 FQNEAQ (reference sequence). This CDR3 region has 16 residues. In DNA form, the CDR3 reads TGTGCCAGCAGCTCTAGACTAGCGGGAGCTCAATACGGGCAGTACTTC. It encodes CASSSRLAGAQYGQYF.

A single count supports this clonotype. V usage is TRBV5-4 and J usage is TRBJ1-6; 8 nucleotides agree with TRBD1. CDR1 and CDR2 (germline): SGHNT, YYREEE (reference sequence). The V gene end was trimmed by 2 bases and the J gene end by 11 bases; junction bases not matched to a gene: 6. CDR3 size: 14 residues. CDR3 protein: CASSFRGRGTPLHF. DNA for the CDR3: TGTGCCAGCAGCTTCAGGGGGCGCGGAACACCCCTCCACTTT.

As concerns this clonotype: A read error may be the cause here, since a much bigger clone is one base away. The rearrangement uses TRBV5-5 and TRBJ2-2, with 9 bases lining up with TRBD1. The CDR3 is made up of 14 amino acids. Per the germline V gene, CDR1 is SGHKS and CDR2 is YYEKEE (reference sequence). Trimming at V came to 4 bases and at J to 10 bases, leaving 8 bases not matched to a gene. The CDR3: CASSRDRAAEELFF. CDR3 sequence (DNA): TGTGCCAGCAGCCGGGACAGGGCGGCCGAGGAGCTGTTTTTT.

This rearrangement joins TRBV2 to TRBJ2-7; tentatively, D is TRBD1 or TRBD2 (5 bases each). Trimming left V 7 bases short and J 2 bases short, with 18 bases between. The CDR3 totals 15 residues. Germline V gives CDR1 SNHLY, CDR2 FYNNEI. CDR3 protein: CASTYSSEDTYEQYF. CDR3 sequence (DNA): TGTGCCAGCACCTACAGTTCGGAGGACACCTACGAGCAGTACTTC.

The chain has TRBV9 and TRBJ1-2; D call uncertain. CDR3 length: 15 residues. The germline CDR1 and CDR2 sequences are SGDLS and YYNGEE. The V end was cut by 4 bases, the J end by 8 bases, with 21 bases between. The CDR3 protein is CASSTNMGGYIGYTF. The CDR3 nucleotides are TGTGCCAGCAGCACAAATATGGGAGGATATATCGGCTACACCTTC.

This clonotype was seen at least ten times. Mismatch with germline at one junction end may stem from a read error. This chain joins TRBV20-1 and TRBJ2-7; the D gene is possibly TRBD2 (6 bases). Germline V lookup: CDR1 DFQATT, CDR2 SNEGSKA (reference sequence). This CDR3 contains 15 residues. The CDR3 spells CSARSQGGHAYERYF. In DNA form, the CDR3 reads TGCAGTGCTAGATCCCAGGGAGGACACGCCTACGAGCGGTACTTC.

A word on this clonotype: This may arise from a read error, as a much more abundant clone is one base away. V and J are TRBV12-3 or TRBV12-4 and TRBJ1-4; D is undetermined. The V end lost 3 bases, the J end lost 8 bases, and 13 bases lay between the germline ends. CDR3 length equals 14 residues. The CDR3 reads CASSFEVLGEKLFF. Written as DNA, the CDR3 is TGTGCCAGCAGTTTTGAGGTTCTAGGGGAAAAACTGTTTTTT.

Note on this clonotype: At one boundary the junction diverges from the germline segment, which might be a read error. The CDR3 DNA reads TGTGCCAGCAGCCAAGCCGGGGCAGACCCCTACGAGCAGTACTTC. The encoded protein is CASSQAGADPYEQYF. This chain uses TRBV5-1 with TRBJ2-7, with D tentatively TRBD1 or TRBD2 (5 bases each). Germline V gene sequence: CDR1 SGHRS, CDR2 YFSETQ. This CDR3 has 15 residues.

This clonotype came up a few times. The chain links TRBV19 to TRBJ2-7, with 11 positions matching TRBD1. V was clipped by 4 bases and J by 7 bases; unmatched bases: 6. The CDR3 is 14 amino acids. Germline V gives CDR1 LNHDA, CDR2 SQIVND (reference sequence). CDR3 in amino acids: CASSRGQGGEEQYF. CDR3 nucleotide sequence: TGTGCCAGTAGTAGGGGACAGGGGGGGGAAGAGCAGTACTTC.

A word on this clonotype: A read error may explain this, as a much larger clone is one base away. The chain couples TRBV7-9 to TRBJ1-4; D uncertain. This CDR3 is built from 15 residues. From germline, CDR1 is SEHNR and CDR2 FQNEAQ (reference sequence). The CDR3: CASSQYQATSEKLFF. Here the CDR3 DNA reads TGTGCCAGCAGCCAATACCAAGCAACTAGTGAAAAACTGTTTTTT.

The count of this clonotype is one. The V call is TRBV15, the J call TRBJ1-1; D call uncertain. Per germline, CDR1 LNHNV and CDR2 YYDKDF (reference sequence). Trimming left V 3 bases short and J 7 bases short, with 9 bases between. The CDR3 sequence is 12 residues long. CDR3 loop: CATSSRGIEAFF. Written as DNA, the CDR3 is TGTGCCACCAGCAGTCGGGGAATTGAAGCTTTCTTT.

This clonotype was seen a few times. The J gene is TRBJ2-5, the V gene TRBV4-1, with no clear D. Germline CDR1 is MGHRA and CDR2 is YSYEKL. The CDR3 is 14 residues long. V was shortened by 4 bases and J by 3 bases, with 12 bases between the two germline ends. The CDR3 protein is CASSLSWAEETQYF. CDR3 coding DNA: TGCGCCAGCAGCCTCTCGTGGGCTGAAGAGACCCAGTACTTC.

This clonotype was picked up many times. The genes are TRBV19 and TRBJ1-3; D is ambiguous. This CDR3 comprises 14 residues. Per germline, CDR1 LNHDA and CDR2 SQIVND (reference sequence). V gave up 7 bases and J gave up 0 bases, with 10 bases separating them. The CDR3 spells CASIRRYSGNTIYF. The DNA for the CDR3 is TGTGCCAGTATCCGTCGGTACTCTGGAAACACCATATATTTT.

This clonotype was observed at least ten times. The V gene is TRBV4-1, the J gene TRBJ2-3, with 7 nucleotides matching TRBD2. The CDR3 loop spans 15 amino acids. Trimming removed 2 bases from V and 10 bases from J; junction bases left unmatched: 12. Germline values: CDR1 MGHRA, CDR2 YSYEKL. The CDR3 sequence: CASSQFPDTSDAQYF. CDR3 DNA: TGCGCCAGCAGCCAATTTCCCGATACTAGCGACGCGCAGTATTTT.

A single count supports this clonotype. The gene calls are TRBV11-2 and TRBJ1-2; no clear D. This CDR3 has 13 residues. Germline V gives CDR1 SGHAT, CDR2 FQNNGV. V gave up 5 bases and J gave up 9 bases, with 16 bases separating them. CDR3 in amino acids: CASSTGGGESYTF. The CDR3 nucleotides are TGTGCCAGCAGCACGGGAGGAGGCGAAAGCTACACCTTC.

Turning to this clonotype: This may arise from a read error, as a much more abundant clone is one base away. The CDR3 DNA is TGTGCCAGCAGCGTAGGAAATGGGGGGCGCAATGATAAACTGTTTTTT. It is translated as CASSVGNGGRNDKLFF. The chain is built from TRBV9 and TRBJ1-4; TRBD1 might be the D (6 bases). CDR3 length: 16 amino acids. Germline V gene sequence: CDR1 SGDLS, CDR2 YYNGEE.

Only a few counts were recorded for this clonotype. It may be a read error: a sequence one base away is much more abundant. The CDR3 region is CASSMLSTGEGEELFF. In DNA, the CDR3 is TGTGCCAGTAGTATGTTGTCGACAGGGGAAGGTGAAGAACTGTTTTTT. The chain recombines TRBV19 with TRBJ1-4; 8 nucleotides align to TRBD1. The CDR3 runs 16 residues. CDR1 and CDR2 (germline): LNHDA, SQIVND (reference sequence).

This chain connects TRBV7-6 to TRBJ2-2, with D tentatively TRBD1 or TRBD2 (5 bases each). The germline V gene encodes CDR1 SGHVS and CDR2 FNYEAQ. Trimming left V 7 bases short and J 6 bases short, with 27 bases between. The CDR3 extends over 18 amino acids. The CDR3 here is CASIPLGPGPRGAGELFF. CDR3 DNA: TGTGCCAGCATCCCATTGGGTCCGGGGCCGCGAGGCGCCGGGGAGCTGTTTTTT. The variable domain in full, completed from reference TRBV7-6 and TRBJ2-2, reads GAGVSQSPRYKVTKRGQDVALRCDPISGHVSLYWYRQALGQGPEFLTYFNYEAQQDKSGLPNDRFSAERPEGSISTLTIQRTEQRDSAMYRCASIPLGPGPRGAGELFFGEGSRLTVL.